The T cell receptor (beta chain) described here comes from a study of cytomegalovirus exposure and HLA in healthy donors. Amplification used 60 Vbeta primers and 13 Jbeta primers. Here immunoSEQ multiplex PCR was the method, and the copy in TCRdb shows in-frame clones only, minus some. The sample has around 90,000 clones, approximately 65% seen once; the top ten hold about 5%. The CDR3 loop spans 13 amino acids. With 2 bases clipped from V and 5 bases from J, the junction kept 2 bases outside the gene matches. From germline, CDR1 is SNHLY and CDR2 FYNNEI. The TCR comes from a woman aged 25 to 45 in good health and CMV-seropositive. The V call is TRBV2, the J call TRBJ2-7; 8 positions match TRBD2. The source material was PBMCs. Here the CDR3 DNA reads TGTGCCAGCAGTGAATCGGGACTAGACGAGCAGTACTTC. Amino acids: CASSESGLDEQYF.